This T cell receptor (beta chain) came from a study of T cell responses to AZD1222 COVID-19 vaccine. Measured with immunoSEQ multiplex PCR; TCRdb has only the in-frame clones, and not every one. The sample consists of about 180,000 clones, about 88% of them appearing once. Trimming cost V 5 bases and J 6 bases, with 13 bases left between them. Germline V gives CDR1 PRHDT, CDR2 FYEKMQ (reference sequence). The CDR3 is made up of 13 amino acids. About this clone: What it binds is not known.

Regarding the study as a whole: White British people made up most donors, females outnumbered males, and clonal diversity was possibly underestimated. Among spike-specific TCRs, nearly half reportedly target unmutated variant regions. Of the AZD1222 recipients, only 5 to 7 were seropositive at baseline. Regions 160-218 and 743-854 held dominance among vaccine-associated CD4 TCRs, which spanned spike.

The receptor comes from an adult who received the AZD1222 COVID-19 vaccine. The chain recombines TRBV13 with TRBJ1-1; the D is unclear. The sample here was peripheral blood, taken 28 days after the second AZD1222 dose. As DNA, the CDR3 is TGTGCCAGCAGCGCCCGGAGCTTAGCTGAAGCTTTCTTT. This gives the protein CASSARSLAEAFF. The whole variable domain, remainder taken from reference TRBV13 and TRBJ1-1, is AAGVIQSPRHLIKEKRETATLKCYPIPRHDTVYWYQQGPGQDPQFLISFYEKMQSDKGSIPDRFSAQQFSDYHSELNMSSLELGDSALYFCASSARSLAEAFFGQGTRLTVV.